Listed below are T cell receptor beta chains from one sample, sequenced in a study of tumor-infiltrating lymphocytes in localized non-small cell lung cancer. Repertoires were generated with immunoSEQ multiplex PCR, while TCRdb's copy carries only in-frame clones and drops some. The sample records some 30,000 clones, approximately 83% being singletons. Sample: lung tumor tissue. The receptors derive from a human donor with non-small cell lung cancer. Each CDR3 is given with its conserved first and last residue. The D gene is left open where the match is weak. Clone size is not always given. Where it is, it says once, few, many or a class for expanded clones.

CDR3 protein	CDR3 DNA	J gene	clone size	V gene	D gene
CASSYRGRETQYF	TGTGCCAGCAGTTACCGGGGCAGGGAGACCCAGTACTTC	TRBJ2-5	.	TRBV6-6	.
CASSLWGQGGSQETQYF	TGCGCCAGCAGCTTGTGGGGCCAGGGTGGGTCCCAAGAGACCCAGTACTTC	TRBJ2-5	.	TRBV5-1	.
CASSADRVGYTF	TGTGCCAGCAGCGCGGACAGGGTTGGCTACACCTTC	TRBJ1-2	.	TRBV2	TRBD1
CSVAITVNTEAFF	TGCAGCGTAGCAATAACAGTGAACACTGAAGCTTTCTTT	TRBJ1-1	.	TRBV29-1	.
CAWSAGNQPQHF	TGTGCCTGGAGTGCCGGAAATCAGCCCCAGCATTTT	TRBJ1-5	medium-sized	TRBV30	.
CASRPRGLNQPQHF	TGTGCCAGCAGGCCAAGGGGACTCAATCAGCCCCAGCATTTT	TRBJ1-5	.	TRBV6-1	.
CASSHSGATENTEAFF	TGTGCCAGCAGCCACTCAGGGGCGACGGAGAACACTGAAGCTTTCTTT	TRBJ1-1	.	TRBV11-2	.
CASPGPSPLHF	TGTGCCAGCCCCGGTCCTTCACCCCTCCACTTT	TRBJ1-6	.	TRBV27	.
CASSLGVVETQYF	TGTGCCAGCAGCTTAGGCGTCGTGGAGACCCAGTACTTC	TRBJ2-5	.	TRBV11-3	.
CASSEWTGESVGYTF	TGTGCCAGCAGTGAATGGACAGGGGAATCAGTCGGCTACACCTTC	TRBJ1-2	.	TRBV6-1	TRBD1
CASSLISTNTDTQYF	TGTGCCAGCAGCTTGATCTCGACGAACACAGATACGCAGTATTTT	TRBJ2-3	.	TRBV5-4	.
CASSQDQGGGSPLHF	TGCGCCAGCAGCCAAGATCAAGGGGGGGGCTCACCCCTCCACTTT	TRBJ1-6	.	TRBV4-3	.
CASSYPTGGDPDTQYF	TGTGCCAGCAGTTATCCGACAGGGGGCGATCCAGATACGCAGTATTTT	TRBJ2-3	once	TRBV6-6	TRBD1
CASSPGQGSNEKLFF	TGTGCCAGCAGCCCGGGACAGGGTTCTAATGAAAAACTGTTTTTT	TRBJ1-4	.	TRBV4-2	TRBD1
CASSQPGGDSTDTQYF	TGCGCCAGCAGTCAACCCGGGGGAGATAGCACAGATACGCAGTATTTT	TRBJ2-3	.	TRBV23-1	.
CASSARADPTGELFF	TGTGCCAGCAGCGCTCGGGCAGACCCCACCGGGGAGCTGTTTTTT	TRBJ2-2	.	TRBV7-8	.
CASITGQGLYTGELFF	TGTGCCAGTATCACGGGACAGGGGCTATATACCGGGGAGCTGTTTTTT	TRBJ2-2	.	TRBV19	TRBD1
CASSLRYEQYF	TGTGCCAGCAGCTTAAGATACGAGCAGTACTTC	TRBJ2-7	.	TRBV7-8	.
CASSNSGGGPYEQYF	TGTGCCAGCAGCAATAGCGGGGGGGGCCCCTACGAGCAGTACTTC	TRBJ2-7	.	TRBV7-2	TRBD2
CAWRLTGGLDTQYF	TGTGCCTGGAGACTGACAGGGGGCCTAGATACGCAGTATTTT	TRBJ2-3	.	TRBV30	TRBD1
CASSLGWSREETQYF	TGTGCCAGCAGCTTAGGTTGGAGCAGGGAAGAGACCCAGTACTTC	TRBJ2-5	.	TRBV11-2	.
CSVEDPPGNTIYF	TGCAGCGTTGAGGACCCCCCTGGAAACACCATATATTTT	TRBJ1-3	once	TRBV29-1	.
CAISNGQVKNTEAFF	TGTGCCATCAGCAACGGACAGGTGAAGAACACTGAAGCTTTCTTT	TRBJ1-1	.	TRBV10-3	TRBD1
CASSPPSVYEQYF	TGTGCCAGCTCACCACCGTCGGTCTACGAGCAGTACTTC	TRBJ2-7	.	TRBV18	.
CASSEYGGGKNEQYF	TGTGCCAGCAGTGAATACGGCGGGGGGAAAAACGAGCAGTACTTC	TRBJ2-7	.	TRBV25-1	TRBD2
CASSLDAGGTYGYTF	TGTGCCAGCAGCTTGGATGCTGGGGGGACCTATGGCTACACCTTC	TRBJ1-2	.	TRBV5-6	.
CASNEYSNQPQHF	TGTGCCAGCAACGAGTATAGCAATCAGCCCCAGCATTTT	TRBJ1-5	.	TRBV6-6	.
CASSQGLAGDTQYF	TGTGCCAGCAGCCAAGGACTAGCGGGGGATACGCAGTATTTT	TRBJ2-3	few	TRBV7-9	TRBD2
CASSRIQGAYYGYTF	TGTGCCAGCAGTCGCATACAGGGGGCCTACTATGGCTACACCTTC	TRBJ1-2	.	TRBV7-2	TRBD1
CASSPRPNTEAFF	TGTGCCAGCAGTCCGAGACCCAACACTGAAGCTTTCTTT	TRBJ1-1	.	TRBV6-5	.
CASRVARDYNSPLHF	TGTGCCAGCAGGGTCGCGAGGGATTATAATTCACCCCTCCACTTT	TRBJ1-6	.	TRBV6-5	.
CASRGGGVRVRDEKLFF	TGTGCCAGTAGAGGAGGGGGAGTCCGGGTGAGAGATGAAAAACTGTTTTTT	TRBJ1-4	.	TRBV19	.
CAWSNGLAGISRSTGELFF	TGTGCCTGGAGTAACGGACTAGCGGGGATATCGCGTAGCACCGGGGAGCTGTTTTTT	TRBJ2-2	.	TRBV30	TRBD2
CASSQVQSYEQYF	TGTGCCAGCAGCCAAGTACAGTCCTACGAGCAGTACTTC	TRBJ2-7	.	TRBV14	.
CASRRQSRNTIYF	TGTGCCAGCAGACGACAGAGCCGAAACACCATATATTTT	TRBJ1-3	.	TRBV2	.
CASSQEASGGAYNEQFF	TGTGCCAGCAGCCAAGAAGCTAGCGGGGGGGCCTACAATGAGCAGTTCTTC	TRBJ2-1	.	TRBV4-2	TRBD2
CASSTQGGPAKNIQYF	TGCGCCAGCAGCACGCAAGGGGGGCCGGCCAAAAACATTCAGTACTTC	TRBJ2-4	.	TRBV5-1	.
CASTLGQDRNEQYF	TGTGCCAGCACCCTCGGGCAGGACAGGAACGAGCAGTACTTC	TRBJ2-7	.	TRBV7-9	TRBD1
CASSFDSNTGELFF	TGTGCCAGCAGCTTCGACAGTAACACCGGGGAGCTGTTTTTT	TRBJ2-2	few	TRBV5-6	.
CASNSEPKNIQYF	TGCGCCAGCAATTCTGAGCCCAAAAACATTCAGTACTTC	TRBJ2-4	.	TRBV5-1	.
CASNEGLADNEQFF	TGTGCCAGTAATGAGGGACTAGCGGACAATGAGCAGTTCTTC	TRBJ2-1	.	TRBV19	TRBD2
CASSYSSENEKLFF	TGTGCCAGCAGTTACTCCTCGGAGAATGAAAAACTGTTTTTT	TRBJ1-4	.	TRBV6-6	.
CASRTRGWWTEAFF	TGTGCCAGTAGGACAAGGGGATGGTGGACTGAAGCTTTCTTT	TRBJ1-1	.	TRBV19	.
CASSQGTQGAGNQPQHF	TGTGCCAGCAGCCAAGGGACCCAGGGCGCGGGCAATCAGCCCCAGCATTTT	TRBJ1-5	.	TRBV4-2	.
CASTELTNVLTF	TGTGCCAGCACCGAGCTCACCAACGTCCTGACTTTC	TRBJ2-6	.	TRBV7-2	.
CATLGQGARKLFF	TGTGCCACCCTTGGACAGGGGGCGCGAAAACTGTTTTTT	TRBJ1-4	.	TRBV19	TRBD1
CASSVATGWDKTQYF	TGTGCCAGCAGCGTAGCAACAGGATGGGATAAGACCCAGTACTTC	TRBJ2-5	.	TRBV9	.
CASSLGLAGGNEQFF	TGTGCCAGCAGCTTGGGACTAGCGGGGGGCAATGAGCAGTTCTTC	TRBJ2-1	.	TRBV5-4	TRBD2
CASSPNQAGELFF	TGTGCCAGCAGCCCGAACCAGGCCGGGGAGCTGTTTTTT	TRBJ2-2	once	TRBV11-3	.
CAISGLGFHEQYF	TGTGCCATCAGTGGTCTAGGTTTCCACGAGCAGTACTTC	TRBJ2-7	.	TRBV10-3	.
CASSPWAFRPTNEKLFF	TGCGCCAGCAGCCCTTGGGCGTTCAGGCCAACTAATGAAAAACTGTTTTTT	TRBJ1-4	.	TRBV4-1	.
CASSKPSSHEQFF	TGTGCCAGCAGTAAACCCAGCAGCCATGAGCAGTTCTTC	TRBJ2-1	.	TRBV6-5	.
CASSPSGVALLNEQFF	TGTGCCAGCAGCCCCTCGGGGGTAGCCTTGTTAAATGAGCAGTTCTTC	TRBJ2-1	.	TRBV7-2	.